The entry below gives a single TCR beta chain sequence along with its context. Per the original data handling: How many nucleated cells were present was estimated from reference gene primer amplification. The protocol was immunoSEQ multiplex PCR, while the TCRdb copy is restricted to in-frame clones and leaves out a portion. For V, J and clone size, that table is used; D and trimming come from the DNA. The repertoire has around 250,000 clones, roughly 80% of them found once; the top ten carry 5%. This entry is derived from a study of blood T cell repertoires in COVID-19. Study context: The cDNA or gDNA used as material had been derived from T cells, B-cell-depleted T cells, or PBMCs.

Everyone who took part was 18 to 89 years old, and they came from 20 to 25 US areas. Assignments of participants to cohorts depended upon their own reported clinical history. The V and J ends lost 4 bases and 5 bases respectively, with 11 bases between them. Germline CDR1 is LNHDA and CDR2 is SQIVND (reference sequence). This CDR3 spans 14 amino acids. Sample: PBMCs or T cells enriched from blood (not recorded which). The chain couples TRBV19 to TRBJ2-2, with D maybe TRBD2 (6 bases). This receptor was taken from a man aged 35-49 years who had been exposed to COVID-19. The CDR3 loop is CASSTAGPTGELFF. In DNA, the CDR3 is TGTGCCAGTAGTACTGCGGGACCGACCGGGGAGCTGTTTTTT.